This paragraph reports one TCR beta chain. This clone was observed once. The specificity of this receptor is unknown. There are no base qualities to consult, and no much larger clone falls within one base. The library was built by means of the immunoSEQ multiplex PCR assay. RNA was extracted from all samples and reverse transcribed into cDNA as template for TCR sequencing. First-strand cDNA was synthesized using SuperScript III with a 2:1 mix of oligo-dT and random hexamers. Amplification bias was assessed with a synthetic immune receptor repertoire, and residual bias was removed computationally. The original methods were these. After raw reads were preprocessed to remove errors, the CDR3 was defined following IMGT conventions as running from the conserved cysteine to phenylalanine. Clonality was computed as 1 minus the Shannon entropy, with the entropy normalized by log2 of the number of productive unique TCRs. Whether each scalp clone was CD4 or CD8 was inferred by checking scalp TCRbeta sequences against the CD4 and CD8 repertoires from sorted blood. TCRdb limited this immuneACCESS table to in-frame rearrangements with V and J called. A share of clones is missing; checked studies link under half to unresolved V genes, and the rest is unexplained. The V and J calls and clone size come from that table; D and trimming were worked out from the DNA. The sample table shows around 190,000 clones, and 60% are seen once. The ten largest clones represent approximately 1% of the sample.

CDR3 length: 15 amino acids, cysteine to phenylalanine. Just CDR3 DNA is preserved here, 45 bases in frame from base 1. V gives up 4 bases and J gives up 3 bases, and the segment between their germline ends measures 15 bases. Reading the germline V gene gives CDR1 SGHRS and CDR2 YFSETQ. This entry belongs to a study of CD8+ T cells in alopecia areata (dated by TCRdb to 2016 to 2018). Broadly, across the study: The treated patients, all with moderate-to-severe alopecia areata, were enrolled in an open-label pilot trial of oral tofacitinib given at 5 to 10 mg twice daily. Patients stayed on tofacitinib for 6 to 18 months and then had 6 months of follow-up off drug so that delayed response and recurrence could be assessed. In treated patients, disease severity was measured using the SALT score, which gives the percentage of scalp surface area affected. High-throughput TCRbeta sequencing was used to examine T cell clonal expansion in alopecia areata in both the C3H/HeJ mouse model and human patients. On the human side, TCRbeta sequencing was run on scalp tissue and on sorted CD4+ and CD8+ peripheral blood T cells from healthy controls and from alopecia areata patients with either patchy or totalis/universalis disease. Tofacitinib-treated patients had biopsies at baseline and at 4 and 24 weeks of treatment, with a later scalp biopsy in several patients. Scalp clonality was compared among normal scalp (n=4), patchy alopecia areata scalp (n=8), and alopecia totalis/universalis scalp (n=8). RNA was obtained with the PAXgene miRNA kit for fixed scalp, the miRNeasy kit for PBMCs, and the RNeasy kit for mouse skin. TCRbeta CDR3 regions were amplified by immunoSEQ multiplex PCR with 35 Vbeta forward and 13 Jbeta reverse primers.

This sample's time point label indicates: roughly 24 weeks on oral tofacitinib. Sample treatment or condition, as interpreted from the label and publication: oral pan-JAK inhibitor, 5-10 mg twice daily. Lesional scalp punch biopsies and peripheral blood were obtained from alopecia areata patients. PBMCs were separated by density centrifugation and stained for CD3, CD4 and CD8, after which CD4+ and CD8+ T cells were sorted on a FACSAria. The investigation overall reported the following: Resident alphabeta T cells in normal human skin are also sequenced, complicating scalp TCR repertoire analysis, unlike mouse skin dominated by gammadelta T cells. Because the treated cohort was small and had just a single nonresponder, larger studies are needed to establish links between baseline CD8+ expansion and response. Compared with normal scalp, lesional scalp, particularly in alopecia totalis/universalis, had higher clonality and more expanded CD8+ clones, which suggests antigenic drive. TCR sequences shared between patients were less clear than in mice, possibly partly because of HLA diversity in the patient population. Many expanded lesional clones persisted in scalp and blood during tofacitinib treatment, which may partly explain relapse after stopping treatment. Scalp clonality and the number of expanded CD8+ clones among the top 100 scalp clones were significantly decreased by tofacitinib.

Recombination joined TRBV5-1 with TRBJ2-3; the D region is possibly TRBD1 or TRBD2, each matching across 5 bases. The specimen comprised CD4+ T cells sorted from blood, sampled at week 24, from a patient treated with tofacitinib. This receptor was identified in a human donor with alopecia areata. The DNA reads as follows: TGCGCCAGCAGCACGAGGGGAATGGGGACAGATACGCAGTATTTT. It encodes CASSTRGMGTDTQYF.